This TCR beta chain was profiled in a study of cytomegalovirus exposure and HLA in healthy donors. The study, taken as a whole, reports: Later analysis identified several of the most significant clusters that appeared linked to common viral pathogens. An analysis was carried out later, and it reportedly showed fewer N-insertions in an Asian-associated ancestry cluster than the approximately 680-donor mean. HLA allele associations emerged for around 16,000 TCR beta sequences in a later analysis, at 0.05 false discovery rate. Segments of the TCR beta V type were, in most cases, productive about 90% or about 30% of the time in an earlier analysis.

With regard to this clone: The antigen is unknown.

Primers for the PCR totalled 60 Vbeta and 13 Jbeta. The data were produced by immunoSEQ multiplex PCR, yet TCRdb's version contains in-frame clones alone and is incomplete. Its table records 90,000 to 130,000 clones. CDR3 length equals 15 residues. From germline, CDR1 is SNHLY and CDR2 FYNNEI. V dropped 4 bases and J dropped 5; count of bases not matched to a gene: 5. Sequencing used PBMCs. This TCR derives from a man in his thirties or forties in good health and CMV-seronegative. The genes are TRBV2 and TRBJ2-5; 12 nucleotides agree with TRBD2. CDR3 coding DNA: TGTGCCAGCAGTGCGCTAGCGGGGGGGCCGGAGACCCAGTACTTC. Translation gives CASSALAGGPETQYF.